The following is a T cell receptor beta chain sequence with its context. The antigen remains undetermined. The data stem from a study of cytomegalovirus exposure and HLA in healthy donors. Study information: The 110 million or so unique TCR beta sequences, from about 190 million T cells, were found by an earlier analysis. General observations from the study: TCR beta chains numbering more than 150 were designated cytomegalovirus-associated. HLA alleles showed associations with 15,000 to 20,000 TCR beta sequences in a later analysis, at a 0.05 false discovery rate.

Use of 60 Vbeta and 13 Jbeta primers characterized the PCR. The repertoire was sequenced with immunoSEQ multiplex PCR; TCRdb's copy has only in-frame clones and lacks some. The table has 100,000 to 150,000 clones, approximately 75% seen once. This CDR3 comprises 11 residues. V gave up 5 bases and J gave up 4 bases, with 5 bases separating them. Germline values: CDR1 LNHDA, CDR2 SQIVND (reference sequence). The V call is TRBV19, the J call TRBJ2-5; a possible D gene is TRBD1 (5 bases). The TCR comes from a middle-aged man in good health and CMV-seronegative. The sequencing sample was made of PBMCs. DNA of the CDR3: TGTGCCAGTAGTCAGGGAGAGACCCAGTACTTC. Translation: CASSQGETQYF. Filled out from reference TRBV19 and TRBJ2-5, the complete variable domain reads DGGITQSPKYLFRKEGQNVTLSCEQNLNHDAMYWYRQDPGQGLRLIYYSQIVNDFQKGDIAEGYSVSREKKESFPLTVTSAQKNPTAFYLCASSQGETQYFGPGTRLLVL.